These 18 T cell receptor beta chains originate from one sample sequenced in a study. TCRdb itself ran the 5' RACE reads through MiXCR, one entry per CDR3 protein. The sample has nearly 55,000 distinct CDR3 sequences, almost 25% seen once. Sequencing used tumor-infiltrating naive CD4+ T cells sorted from the breast tumor. The subset was: naive CD4+ T cells, CD4+CD45RA+CD25-. These receptors were taken from a female donor with breast cancer.

This clonotype was counted a few times. This chain joins TRBV5-4 and TRBJ2-7; 11 nucleotides agree with TRBD1. This CDR3 has 17 amino acids. The germline CDR1 and CDR2 sequences are SGHNT and YYREEE (reference sequence). With 4 bases clipped from V and 1 base from J, the junction kept 10 bases outside the gene matches. The CDR3 loop reads CASSGGPGTGGSYEQYF. The CDR3 DNA sequence: TGTGCCAGCAGCGGAGGCCCCGGGACAGGGGGATCCTACGAGCAGTACTTC.

As regards this clonotype: At one of its ends the junction is not consistent with the germline gene, which may arise from a read error. The rearrangement joins TRBV5-5 to TRBJ1-2, with 7 bases fitting TRBD1. Per germline, CDR1 SGHKS and CDR2 YYEKEE (reference sequence). The CDR3 sequence is 14 residues long. The DNA of the CDR3 is TGTGCCAGCGGTCGGGACAGACGGACCTATGGCTACGCCTTC. This translates into CASGRDRRTYGYAF.

DNA of the CDR3: TGTGCCAGCAGTTACTCGAGGGGATACGAGCAGTACTTC. It codes for CASSYSRGYEQYF. The chain links TRBV6-5 to TRBJ2-7; either TRBD1 or TRBD2 may supply D (5 bases each). Between the trimmed V and J ends, which lost 0 bases and 4 bases, there was a span of 7 bases. This CDR3 contains 13 residues. CDR1 and CDR2 (germline): MNHEY, SVGAGI.

The rearrangement joins TRBV27 to TRBJ2-5; 8 nucleotides line up with TRBD2. Per germline, CDR1 MNHEY and CDR2 SMNVEV (reference sequence). The V gene end was trimmed by 2 bases and the J gene end by 5 bases; junction bases not matched to a gene: 7. This CDR3 is built from 15 residues. The CDR3 DNA reads TGTGCCAGCAGTTTAACGGGAGGGAGAGTGGAGACCCAGTACTTC. It translates to CASSLTGGRVETQYF.

This clonotype was found a few times. This chain links TRBV20-1 with TRBJ1-4; D ambiguous. From germline, CDR1 is DFQATT and CDR2 SNEGSKA (reference sequence). Deletions cut 2 bases from V and 7 bases from J, with 14 bases between. CDR3 length: 14 amino acids. The CDR3 bases are TGCAGTGCTAGACAGGATGGGCCGTTTGAAAAACTGTTTTTT. It specifies CSARQDGPFEKLFF.

This clonotype was observed many times. The chain joins TRBV6-5 to TRBJ2-4, with no clear D. The germline V and J ends were trimmed by 8 bases and 3 bases, with 17 bases remaining between them. This CDR3 contains 15 residues. The germline CDR1 and CDR2 sequences are MNHEY and SVGAGI. The CDR3 region is CASAGTTGGKNIQYF. The CDR3 DNA sequence: TGTGCCAGCGCCGGAACGACCGGTGGCAAAAACATTCAGTACTTC.

This chain uses TRBV12-3 or TRBV12-4 with TRBJ2-4, with TRBD1 identical over 9 bases. CDR3 length equals 15 residues. The V segment lost 5 bases and the J segment 7 bases; nucleotides outside the gene matches: 9. The CDR3, as DNA: TGTGCCAGCAGTCCCCGGGACAGGGTCACGAACATTCAGTACTTC. This sequence encodes CASSPRDRVTNIQYF.

This rearrangement joins TRBV25-1 to TRBJ2-1, with TRBD2 identical over 8 bases. The CDR3 has 15 amino acids. Germline V gene lookup returns CDR1 MGHDK and CDR2 SYGVNS. V was clipped by 5 bases and J by 7 bases; unmatched bases: 10. Written as DNA, the CDR3 is TGTGCCAGCAGTAATAGCGGGATCTATAAGAATGAGCAGTTCTTC. Translation gives CASSNSGIYKNEQFF.

This clonotype has a count of ten or more. The J gene is TRBJ2-7, the V gene TRBV6-5, with TRBD1 as a possible D gene (6 bases). V dropped 0 bases and J dropped 2 bases, with 11 bases sitting between them. The germline V gene has CDR1 MNHEY and CDR2 SVGAGI. The CDR3 sequence is 15 residues long. The CDR3 protein is CASSYSLGDTYEQYF. Written as DNA, the CDR3 is TGTGCCAGCAGTTACTCTTTGGGGGACACCTACGAGCAGTACTTC.

CDR3 loop: CASAPGGGMQYF. The CDR3 DNA follows: TGTGCCAGCGCCCCGGGGGGGGGCATGCAGTATTTT. The chain couples TRBV28 to TRBJ2-3; 8 bases line up with TRBD2. Trimming at V came to 8 bases and at J to 11 bases, leaving 9 bases not matched to a gene. Germline CDR1 reads MDHEN; CDR2 reads SYDVKM. The CDR3 totals 12 residues.

About this clonotype itself: A much larger clone lies a single base off, so this may be a read error. V gene TRBV10-3 combines with J gene TRBJ2-7; tentatively, D is TRBD1 (7 bases). The CDR3 spans 12 residues. V was clipped by 10 bases and J by 3 bases, with 13 bases between them. The germline CDR1 and CDR2 sequences are ENHRY and SYGVKD. CDR3 loop: CASGTEDYEQYF. The DNA of the CDR3 is TGTGCCAGCGGGACAGAGGACTACGAGCAGTACTTC.

This clonotype has a handful of counts. The chain recombines TRBV5-1 with TRBJ2-5; D is unclear. The CDR3 contains 13 residues. Between the trimmed V and J ends, which lost 4 bases and 2 bases, there was a span of 9 bases. CDR1 is SGHRS and CDR2 is YFSETQ in the germline V gene. The CDR3 here is CASSPRRQETQYF. The CDR3 bases are TGCGCCAGCAGCCCCAGGCGGCAAGAGACCCAGTACTTC.

The chain carries TRBV7-3 and TRBJ2-3, with D hard to call. This CDR3 region has 13 residues. Germline CDR1 SGHTA, CDR2 FQGTGA. The ends were cut back, 3 bases at V and 2 bases at J, with 6 bases in the middle. The CDR3 sequence: CASSLDLTDTQYF. The CDR3 DNA reads as TGTGCCAGCAGCTTGGACCTCACAGATACGCAGTATTTT.

This clonotype occurred a few times. The chain joins TRBV4-2 to TRBJ1-1; D might be TRBD1 (5 bases). The CDR3 spans 16 residues. Germline V CDR1 and CDR2: LGHNA, YNFKEQ. The V end lost 0 bases, the J end lost 4 bases, and 15 bases lay between the germline ends. The CDR3 here is CASSQDHYQGGTEAFF. The CDR3, as DNA: TGTGCCAGCAGCCAAGATCATTATCAGGGTGGCACTGAAGCTTTCTTT.

This chain uses TRBV7-9 with TRBJ1-1, with D unclear. Germline CDR1 reads SEHNR; CDR2 reads FQNEAQ (reference sequence). The CDR3 length is 13 residues. Trimming cost V 1 base and J 7 bases, with 10 bases left between them. CDR3 DNA: TGTGCCAGCAGCTTAGTAGGCAGCTATGAAGCTTTCTTT. Its translation is CASSLVGSYEAFF.

Details on this clonotype: A much more abundant neighbour one base away suggests this may be a read error. The chain uses TRBV7-3 and TRBJ2-3, with D perhaps matching TRBD1 or TRBD2 (6 bases each). Germline lookup yields CDR1 SGHTA and CDR2 FQGTGA. V lost 4 bases and J lost 0, with 11 bases in between. CDR3 size: 15 residues. CDR3 loop: CASSSGGGSTDTQYF. The CDR3 region has the DNA TGTGCCAGCAGCTCTGGAGGGGGTAGCACAGATACGCAGTATTTT.

This clonotype was observed a handful of times. This chain joins TRBV29-1 and TRBJ1-2; D is ambiguous. The CDR3 covers 14 residues. The germline V gene encodes CDR1 SQVTM and CDR2 ANQGSEA. The V end lost 6 bases, the J end lost 3 bases, and 17 bases lay between the germline ends. Here the CDR3 reads CSVSEHVGDYGYTF. DNA of the CDR3: TGCAGCGTGAGTGAGCATGTAGGAGACTATGGCTACACCTTC.

This clonotype was detected a few times. Written as DNA, the CDR3 is TGTGCCAGCAGTGAATCGTGGGCGCTGGGAACTGAAGCTTTCTTT. Residues: CASSESWALGTEAFF. The V gene is TRBV25-1, the J gene TRBJ1-1; D is ambiguous. CDR3 length equals 15 residues. With 1 base removed from V and 5 bases from J, the gap between germline ends came to 14 bases. The germline V gene encodes CDR1 MGHDK and CDR2 SYGVNS.